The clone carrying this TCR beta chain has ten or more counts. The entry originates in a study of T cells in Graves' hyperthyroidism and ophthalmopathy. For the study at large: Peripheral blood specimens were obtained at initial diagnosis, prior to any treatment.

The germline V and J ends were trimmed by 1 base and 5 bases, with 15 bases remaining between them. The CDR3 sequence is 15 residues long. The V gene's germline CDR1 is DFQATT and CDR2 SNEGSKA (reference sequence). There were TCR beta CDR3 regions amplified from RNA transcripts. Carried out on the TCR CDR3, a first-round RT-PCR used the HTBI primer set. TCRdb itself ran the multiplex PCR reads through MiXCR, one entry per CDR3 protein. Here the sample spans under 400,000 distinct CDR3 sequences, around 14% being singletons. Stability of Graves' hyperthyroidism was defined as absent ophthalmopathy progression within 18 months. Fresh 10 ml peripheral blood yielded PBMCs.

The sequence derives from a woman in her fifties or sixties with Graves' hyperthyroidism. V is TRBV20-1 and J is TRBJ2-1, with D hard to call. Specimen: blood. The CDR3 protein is CSARGVGVFDNEQFF. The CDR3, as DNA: TGCAGTGCTAGAGGGGTCGGAGTGTTCGACAATGAGCAGTTCTTC.